This T cell receptor beta chain stems from a study of blood T cell repertoires in COVID-19 (dated by TCRdb to the early 2020s). Regarding the research as a whole: The collaborator samples originated in the United States, Italy and Spain and spanned the acute and convalescent phases of COVID-19. The prospective study material was composed of cDNA or gDNA derived from T cells, B-cell-depleted T cells, or PBMCs. The dataset comprised deeply sampled blood TCRbeta repertoires from subjects exposed to, actively infected with, or recovered from COVID-19. The repertoires were released in a freely available public database intended as a resource for research on the immune response to SARS-CoV-2. The samples were drawn from two sources: the first 160 participants of the ongoing ImmuneRACE study, and 1,200 or so subjects contributed by 6 global collaborators. Sample metadata almost always included a de-identified subject ID, COVID-19 status, age in years and sex. Where available, HLA class I and class II types were taken from metadata supplied by the sample provider and were not determined by assay-based typing. General conclusions and limits of the study: The quantity of clinical and demographic metadata differed by source and by participant and was supplied without curation.

There are 15 amino acids in the CDR3, from cysteine to phenylalanine inclusive. Kept here is only the CDR3 DNA, which spans 45 bases and is read in frame from base 1. Via the germline V gene, CDR1 is SGDLS and CDR2 YYNGEE. V trim: 0 bases; J trim: 4 bases; unmatched bases: 4. Enrolling through a virtual design, the prospective study's participants ranged in age from roughly 18 to 89 years and lived across some 22 United States geographic areas. To assign participants to cohorts, the prospective study relied on clinical history that participants themselves reported in a screening survey and a study questionnaire. Exposed participants had been in contact with someone with a PCR-confirmed or clinician-diagnosed COVID-19 case within 2 weeks of study entry. In the prospective study, mobile phlebotomists collected whole blood, serum and a nasopharyngeal or oropharyngeal swab from each participant. Prospective study participants could optionally give additional blood draws and questionnaires over an approximately two-month period. Prospective study blood samples were shipped either frozen or at room temperature before DNA extraction.

A few counts support this clone. Its target antigen remains unknown. No base-level quality is on record; no much larger clone is a single base apart. TCRbeta CDR3 regions were amplified from genomic DNA using the immunoSEQ Assay, a bias-controlled multiplex PCR. The original pipeline was this. Within the assay, amplification of reference gene primers was used to estimate how many nucleated cells each sample contained. To quantify the absolute abundance of each unique TCRbeta CDR3 rearrangement, sequence reads were collapsed and filtered. For each sample, productive Simpson clonality was calculated as the square root of Simpson's diversity index across productive rearrangements. TCRdb limited this immuneACCESS table to in-frame rearrangements with V and J called. A share of clones is missing; checked studies link under half to unresolved V genes, and the rest is unexplained. The D gene and trimming were derived from the DNA, and the V and J assignments and clone size from that table. The sample table records over 250,000 clones; 82% of these occur just once. Of the sample, more than 4% is held by the ten largest clones.

The source of this sequence is a man aged 35 to 55 who had been exposed to COVID-19. Sample: PBMCs or T cells enriched from blood (not recorded which). The rearrangement combines TRBV9 with TRBJ2-1, and 7 junctional nucleotides match TRBD2. The DNA sequence is TGTGCCAGCAGCGTAGCTGGGACTACTTACAATGAGCAGTTCTTC. This is translated as CASSVAGTTYNEQFF.